These T cell receptor beta chains were read from a single sample in a study of CD8+CD57+ T cells in acquired aplastic anemia. Using its own MiXCR run on the reads, TCRdb lists one record per CDR3 protein. Found here are just over 450,000 distinct CDR3 sequences, more than 25% of them singletons; the top ten hold about 0.8%. The sequenced material came from sorted CD4+, CD8+, or CD8+CD57+ T cells (not recorded which) from PBMCs. Receptors originate from a human donor with aplastic anemia. Each CDR3 is given with its conserved first and last residue. The D gene is left open where the match is weak. Clone size appears in some rows only: once, few, many, or a class for an expanded clone.

cdr3_nt	cdr3_aa	v_call	j_call	clone_size	d_call
TGTGCCAGTAGACCGACAGCAACTAATGAAAAACTGTTTTTT	CASRPTATNEKLFF	TRBV19	TRBJ1-4	few	.
TGCAGTGCTAGAGAATGGCGGGGGGCCGTGAACAATGAGCAGTTCTTC	CSAREWRGAVNNEQFF	TRBV20-1	TRBJ2-1	few	TRBD2
TGTGCCAGCAGTTTGCCGGACAGCTATGGCTACACCTTC	CASSLPDSYGYTF	TRBV12-3/TRBV12-4	TRBJ1-2	many	.
TGTGCCAGCAGCCGACAGGGAATGGGGAACACTGAAGCTTTCTTT	CASSRQGMGNTEAFF	TRBV14	TRBJ1-1	.	TRBD1
TGCAGTGCTATTCGTACGGCCCAAGAGACCCAGTACTTC	CSAIRTAQETQYF	TRBV20-1	TRBJ2-5	few	.
TGTGCCAGCAGACCCACGACAGGGAGTACAGAAGCTTTCTTT	CASRPTTGSTEAFF	TRBV2	TRBJ1-1	.	TRBD1
TGCGCCAGCAGTGCGACAGGGGGCAACGGCTACACCTTC	CASSATGGNGYTF	TRBV10-1	TRBJ1-2	.	TRBD1
TGCAGCGTTGGACTAGCGGGAGAGGGAGAGACCCAGTACTTC	CSVGLAGEGETQYF	TRBV29-1	TRBJ2-5	few	TRBD2
TGTGCCAGCAGTTATTCCGACGGGAATAACTATGGCTACACCTTC	CASSYSDGNNYGYTF	TRBV10-3	TRBJ1-2	.	.
TGTGCCAGCAGCTCGGGGGGGCTTCCGAACACCGGGGAGCTGTTTTTT	CASSSGGLPNTGELFF	TRBV5-6	TRBJ2-2	.	TRBD2
TGTGCCAGCAGCTGGGTGGCACTTGATTCCTACGAGCAGTACTTC	CASSWVALDSYEQYF	TRBV5-5	TRBJ2-7	few	.
TGTGCCACCAGCAGGACAGGCAATAACTATGGCTACACCTTC	CATSRTGNNYGYTF	TRBV24-1	TRBJ1-2	.	TRBD1
TGTGCCAGCAGTTTGATCAGCGGCACTGAAGCTTTCTTT	CASSLISGTEAFF	TRBV27	TRBJ1-1	.	.
TGTGCCACCCATCAGGGGCAGGTTTTCTTTGGCTACACCTTC	CATHQGQVFFGYTF	TRBV19	TRBJ1-2	many	.
TGTGCCACCTCTCCGGGGGCGGGCACCGGGGAGCTGTTTTTT	CATSPGAGTGELFF	TRBV24-1	TRBJ2-2	many	.
TGTGCCAGCAGCTCCGGAGGGCCGCGGACCGGGGAGCTGTTTTTT	CASSSGGPRTGELFF	TRBV9	TRBJ2-2	few	.
TGTGCCAGCGACTCCGATGCCCGTACGGTTAGCAATCAGCCCCAGCATTTT	CASDSDARTVSNQPQHF	TRBV2	TRBJ1-5	.	.
TGTGCCAGCAGACAGACAGGGGGCGCCGAGCAGTACTTC	CASRQTGGAEQYF	TRBV12-3/TRBV12-4	TRBJ2-7	many	TRBD1
TGCGCCAGCAGCGGGGACAGGGGAGGGAACACTGAAGCTTTCTTT	CASSGDRGGNTEAFF	TRBV5-1	TRBJ1-1	many	TRBD1
TGTGCCAGCAGCTTAGCGGGACAGGGCCTTGGGGAAGGCTACACCTTC	CASSLAGQGLGEGYTF	TRBV7-2	TRBJ1-2	.	TRBD1
TGTGCCAGCAGGGCCAGGACGAGCTCCTACGAGCAGTACTTC	CASRARTSSYEQYF	TRBV2	TRBJ2-7	.	.
TGTGCCAGCAGTGCACAGGGGGCCGGCACTGAAGCTTTCTTT	CASSAQGAGTEAFF	TRBV25-1	TRBJ1-1	many	TRBD1
TGCAGTGCTAGTGGAAGGGAATCGCGCAATCAGCCCCAGCATTTT	CSASGRESRNQPQHF	TRBV20-1	TRBJ1-5	.	.
TGCAGTGTTGGCCGGGACTATGGCGACGAGCAGTACTTC	CSVGRDYGDEQYF	TRBV20-1	TRBJ2-7	many	TRBD2